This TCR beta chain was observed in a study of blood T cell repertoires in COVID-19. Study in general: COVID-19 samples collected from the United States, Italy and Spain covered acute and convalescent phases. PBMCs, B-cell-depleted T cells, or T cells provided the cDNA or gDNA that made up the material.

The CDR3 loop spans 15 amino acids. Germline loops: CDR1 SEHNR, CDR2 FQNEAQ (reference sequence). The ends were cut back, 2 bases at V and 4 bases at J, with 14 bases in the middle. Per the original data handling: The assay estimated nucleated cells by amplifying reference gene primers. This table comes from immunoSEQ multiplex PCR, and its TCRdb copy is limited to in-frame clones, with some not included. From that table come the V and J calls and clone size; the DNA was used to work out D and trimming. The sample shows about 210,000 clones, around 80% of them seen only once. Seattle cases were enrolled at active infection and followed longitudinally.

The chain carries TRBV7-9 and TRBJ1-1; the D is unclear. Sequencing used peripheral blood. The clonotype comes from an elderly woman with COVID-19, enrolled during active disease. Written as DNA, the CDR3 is TGTGCCAGCAGCTTATTTTCACAGTCGCCCACTGAAGCTTTCTTT. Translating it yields CASSLFSQSPTEAFF.